Below are 27 T cell receptor beta chains sequenced from a single sample in a study of T cells after yellow fever vaccination (dated 2019 in TCRdb). In the paper's terms, the treatment or condition label means: live attenuated yellow fever vaccine strain. Receptor amplification or capture employed 5' RACE. Sequencer: Illumina NovaSeq 6000. In TCRdb, the public reads were trimmed at Q25 with fastp and aligned with MiXCR, with productive beta chains retained. A single entry per CDR3 protein holds the most common genes and DNA from its merged rows. Counted in this sample were hundreds of thousands of distinct CDR3 sequences; approximately 19% of them appeared once. The ten largest make up about a sixth of the sample. Source: PBMCs, taken before the yellow fever booster vaccination. These receptors all come from a man aged 18 to 29 who received the YFV17D yellow fever vaccine.

In its sample, this clonotype was seen a few times. The chain has TRBV5-1 and TRBJ2-2; TRBD2 is a possible D gene (7 bases). V was pared by 4 bases and J by 4 bases, with 17 bases between. The CDR3 is 16 amino acids. From germline, CDR1 is SGHRS and CDR2 YFSETQ. CDR3 amino acids: CASSPGGGSSTGELFF. The CDR3 DNA is TGCGCCAGCAGCCCGGGGGGCGGGTCCTCCACCGGGGAGCTGTTTTTT.

This clonotype turned up a few times. The chain has TRBV6-2 or TRBV6-3 and TRBJ2-3; TRBD2 matches at 16 bases. Germline V lookup: CDR1 MNHEY, CDR2 SVGEGT. The CDR3 has 15 amino acids. The junction had 3 bases not matched to a gene; V was cut back by 8 bases and J by 4 bases. The CDR3: CASGTSGGASDTQYF. The CDR3 DNA follows: TGTGCCAGCGGGACTAGCGGGGGGGCCTCAGATACGCAGTATTTT.

The chain uses TRBV29-1 and TRBJ1-5, with D maybe TRBD1 (5 bases). Trimming took off 7 bases at V and 2 bases at J, with 12 bases between the two ends. Germline CDR1 is SQVTM and CDR2 is ANQGSEA. The CDR3 runs to 13 residues. CDR3 sequence (DNA): TGCAGCGCCGTCCCGGGGGGCAATCAGCCCCAGCATTTT. Protein product: CSAVPGGNQPQHF.

The V call is TRBV7-3, the J call TRBJ1-1; no clear D gene. The CDR3 loop spans 13 amino acids. V was pared by 4 bases and J by 1 base, with 7 bases between. Germline loops: CDR1 SGHTA, CDR2 FQGTGA. The CDR3 bases are TGTGCCAGCAGCTCGTACGCGAACACTGAAGCTTTCTTT. The encoded protein is CASSSYANTEAFF.

The CDR3 loop reads CASSFDRGGEKLFF. DNA for the CDR3: TGCGCCAGCAGCTTCGACAGGGGAGGGGAAAAACTGTTTTTT. The chain is built from TRBV5-1 and TRBJ1-4, with 8 bases fitting TRBD1. V was clipped by 2 bases and J by 8 bases; unmatched bases: 5. Germline assignment: CDR1 SGHRS and CDR2 YFSETQ. This CDR3 has 14 amino acids.

The J gene is TRBJ2-1, the V gene TRBV12-3 or TRBV12-4; 8 positions match TRBD2. This CDR3 contains 13 residues. V shed 6 bases, J shed 4 bases, and the junction held 2 bases outside the gene matches. The CDR3 spells CASSGLAYNEQFF. The CDR3 nucleotides are TGTGCCAGCAGCGGACTAGCATACAATGAGCAGTTCTTC.

CDR3 bases: TGTGCCAGCAACCGACAGGGGACCGATGAGCAGTTCTTC. This sequence encodes CASNRQGTDEQFF. J is TRBJ2-1 and V is TRBV7-9; TRBD1 aligns across 8 bases. V gave up 7 bases and J gave up 8 bases; unmatched junction bases: 7. CDR1 and CDR2 (germline): SEHNR, FQNEAQ (reference sequence). This CDR3 region has 13 residues. The full variable domain, with the rest looked up from reference TRBV7-9 and TRBJ2-1, is DTGVSQNPRHKITKRGQNVTFRCDPISEHNRLYWYRQTLGQGPEFLTYFQNEAQLEKSRLLSDRFSAERPKGSFSTLEIQRTEQGDSAMYLCASNRQGTDEQFFGPGTRLTVL.

This chain links TRBV5-1 with TRBJ2-1; D not resolved. CDR3 length: 14 amino acids. Germline V CDR1 and CDR2: SGHRS, YFSETQ. Trimming removed 1 base at V and 7 bases at J, with 12 bases between. CDR3 sequence reads: CASSLSVGWNEQFF. The DNA of the CDR3 is TGCGCCAGCAGCTTGTCTGTGGGTTGGAATGAGCAGTTCTTC.

This clonotype has just a few counts. V gene TRBV9 combines with J gene TRBJ2-3; D gene uncertain. The ends were cut back, 0 bases at V and 3 bases at J, with 8 bases in the middle. This CDR3 is 14 amino acids long. Germline V gene sequence: CDR1 SGDLS, CDR2 YYNGEE. CDR3 in DNA: TGTGCCAGCAGCGTAGTCCCCCAGACAGATACGCAGTATTTT. Protein product: CASSVVPQTDTQYF. The complete variable domain, with remaining parts taken from reference TRBV9 and TRBJ2-3, reads DSGVTQTPKHLITATGQRVTLRCSPRSGDLSVYWYQQSLDQGLQFLIQYYNGEERAKGNILERFSAQQFPDLHSELNLSSLELGDSALYFCASSVVPQTDTQYFGPGTRLTVL.

The rearrangement uses TRBV20-1 and TRBJ1-2, with 12 nucleotides matching TRBD1. After removal of 5 bases from V and 4 bases from J, the junction contained 8 bases not matched to a gene. The CDR3 contains 15 residues. Germline V gene sequence: CDR1 DFQATT, CDR2 SNEGSKA (reference sequence). CDR3 in amino acids: CSAAGDRGRIYGYTF. CDR3 sequence (DNA): TGCAGTGCTGCAGGGGACAGGGGGCGAATCTATGGCTACACCTTC.

V usage is TRBV7-6 and J usage is TRBJ2-1, with 8 bases that match TRBD2. The CDR3 is 15 amino acids. Germline V gene lookup returns CDR1 SGHVS and CDR2 FNYEAQ. Germline trimming cut 5 bases from V and 5 bases from J; bases unmatched to any gene: 8. The CDR3: CASSKAGLVDNEQFF. Here the CDR3 DNA reads TGTGCCAGCAGCAAGGCGGGACTAGTCGACAATGAGCAGTTCTTC.

The chain combines TRBV5-1 with TRBJ2-6; 8 bases match TRBD1. Per the germline V gene, CDR1 is SGHRS and CDR2 is YFSETQ. This CDR3 is built from 17 residues. V shed 3 bases, J shed 1 base, and the junction held 6 bases outside the gene matches. CDR3 loop: CASSSGTGPSGANVLTF. The CDR3 nucleotides are TGCGCCAGCAGCTCCGGGACAGGCCCTTCTGGGGCCAACGTCCTGACTTTC.

This clonotype was seen only a few times. V usage is TRBV30 and J usage is TRBJ2-3; TRBD2 matches 8 bases. Trimming at V came to 1 base and at J to 0 bases, leaving 6 bases not matched to a gene. From germline, CDR1 is GTSNPN and CDR2 SVGIG (reference sequence). CDR3 length: 16 amino acids. CDR3 nucleotides: TGTGCCTGGAGTGCCCCCGGACTAGCTAGCACAGATACGCAGTATTTT. Protein sequence: CAWSAPGLASTDTQYF.

In its sample, this clonotype was seen a few times. V and J are TRBV4-3 and TRBJ1-2; maybe TRBD1 (6 bases). Germline CDR1 LGHNA, CDR2 YSLEER. CDR3 length: 15 amino acids. V was cut by 0 bases and J by 6 bases, with 14 bases left in between. CDR3 amino acids: CASSQDRGAGNGYTF. The CDR3 DNA reads as TGCGCCAGCAGCCAAGACCGGGGGGCAGGGAATGGCTACACCTTC.

V usage is TRBV2 and J usage is TRBJ2-5; TRBD1 is a possible D gene (5 bases). Germline lookup yields CDR1 SNHLY and CDR2 FYNNEI. This CDR3 is built from 12 residues. V lost 6 bases and J lost 8, with 13 bases in between. DNA of the CDR3: TGTGCCAGCAGGGACAAGCAAGGTACCCAGTACTTC. Protein: CASRDKQGTQYF.

This sequence joins TRBV12-3 or TRBV12-4 and TRBJ2-5; 15 nucleotides match TRBD2. This CDR3 has 16 amino acids. The junction had 8 bases not matched to a gene; V was cut back by 8 bases and J by 4 bases. The CDR3 DNA reads as TGTGCCAGCGGGGGACTAGCGGGGGGTACGGGAGAGACCCAGTACTTC. Translation gives CASGGLAGGTGETQYF.

There are a few counts of this clonotype. This chain connects TRBV20-1 to TRBJ2-5; D ambiguous. CDR3 length: 14 amino acids. Germline-derived CDR1 and CDR2 are DFQATT and SNEGSKA (reference sequence). Trimming took 1 base from V and 2 from J, leaving 11 bases between them. The DNA of the CDR3 is TGCAGTGCTAGAGCTGGCCAGATACAAGAGACCCAGTACTTC. It yields the protein CSARAGQIQETQYF.

The chain carries TRBV4-1 and TRBJ2-3; 7 bases agree with TRBD2. CDR3 length: 17 residues. V was pared by 0 bases and J by 3 bases, with 9 bases of the junction left unmatched. Per the germline V gene, CDR1 is MGHRA and CDR2 is YSYEKL. The CDR3: CASSQDLAEAGTDTQYF. CDR3 nucleotides: TGCGCCAGCAGCCAAGACTTAGCGGAAGCGGGGACAGATACGCAGTATTTT.

The gene calls are TRBV5-5 and TRBJ2-7; TRBD1 or TRBD2 may be the D gene (5 bases each). The CDR3 runs to 13 residues. Germline assignment: CDR1 SGHKS and CDR2 YYEKEE (reference sequence). Trimming cost V 4 bases and J 7 bases, with 15 bases left between them. The CDR3 is CASSPRGREEQYV. The CDR3 coding sequence is TGTGCCAGCAGCCCCCGAGGCAGGGAGGAGCAGTACGTC.

The chain has TRBV5-1 and TRBJ1-1; 8 nucleotides agree with TRBD1. The trim removed 4 bases at V and 4 bases at J, leaving 0 bases unmatched. Germline V gives CDR1 SGHRS, CDR2 YFSETQ. This CDR3 has 12 residues. This CDR3 is CASSTGGTEAFF. In DNA, the CDR3 is TGCGCCAGCAGCACAGGGGGCACTGAAGCTTTCTTT.

This clonotype was counted a few times. V usage is TRBV4-3 and J usage is TRBJ2-7; TRBD1 agrees at 9 bases. This CDR3 is built from 16 residues. Germline-derived CDR1 and CDR2 are LGHNA and YSLEER. V lost 0 bases to trimming and J lost 2 bases; unmatched junction nucleotides: 5. The CDR3 is CASSQDKGQGAYEQYF. The DNA of the CDR3 is TGCGCCAGCAGCCAAGATAAGGGACAGGGCGCCTACGAGCAGTACTTC.

This clonotype has only a few counts. The rearrangement uses TRBV12-3 or TRBV12-4 and TRBJ1-5; D not certain. There are 14 residues in the CDR3. Trimming took 2 bases from V and 4 from J, leaving 9 bases between them. The CDR3 region has the DNA TGTGCCAGCAGTTTAAATACTGCGAATCAGCCCCAGCATTTT. Translating gives CASSLNTANQPQHF.

This clonotype has a handful of counts. The V and J genes are TRBV6-5 and TRBJ2-7, with D perhaps TRBD1 or TRBD2 (5 bases each). The CDR3 is 13 amino acids. Per the germline V gene, CDR1 is MNHEY and CDR2 is SVGAGI. Trimming shortened V by 6 bases and J by 7 bases, and 16 bases separated the two germline ends. The CDR3 reads CASRINRGAEQYV. DNA for the CDR3: TGTGCCAGCAGGATAAATAGAGGGGCTGAGCAGTACGTC.

This clonotype was seen a handful of times. The chain couples TRBV20-1 to TRBJ2-7; D remains ambiguous. Germline V gene data show CDR1 as DFQATT and CDR2 as SNEGSKA (reference sequence). The CDR3 is 13 amino acids. Deletions cut 1 base from V and 5 bases from J, with 12 bases between. This CDR3 reads CSARGVVRNEQYF. In DNA, the CDR3 is TGCAGTGCTAGAGGCGTGGTTCGGAACGAGCAGTACTTC.

This clonotype was counted ten times or more. V and J are TRBV27 and TRBJ2-1; TRBD1 might be the D (5 bases). Germline V gene sequence: CDR1 MNHEY, CDR2 SMNVEV (reference sequence). V lost 1 base to trimming and J lost 14 bases, with 12 bases between them. This CDR3 has 12 amino acids. The CDR3 region has the DNA TGTGCCAGCAGTTTATTGGGGCAGGGTGAGTTCTTC. Its protein product is CASSLLGQGEFF.

This chain joins TRBV11-2 and TRBJ2-1; 8 bases are a match to TRBD2. The junction had 9 bases not matched to a gene; V was cut back by 4 bases and J by 7 bases. CDR1 and CDR2 (germline): SGHAT, FQNNGV. This CDR3 contains 15 residues. The CDR3 protein is CASSSPYGGGNEQFF. Here the CDR3 DNA reads TGTGCCAGCAGCTCGCCCTACGGGGGGGGGAATGAGCAGTTCTTC.

The chain links TRBV7-6 to TRBJ2-3, with unresolved D. The length of the CDR3 is 14 residues. Germline CDR1 is SGHVS and CDR2 is FNYEAQ. Trimming took off 1 base at V and 4 bases at J, with 9 bases between the two ends. CDR3 loop: CASSLVANADTQYF. The CDR3 DNA reads as TGTGCCAGCAGCTTAGTCGCGAACGCAGATACGCAGTATTTT.